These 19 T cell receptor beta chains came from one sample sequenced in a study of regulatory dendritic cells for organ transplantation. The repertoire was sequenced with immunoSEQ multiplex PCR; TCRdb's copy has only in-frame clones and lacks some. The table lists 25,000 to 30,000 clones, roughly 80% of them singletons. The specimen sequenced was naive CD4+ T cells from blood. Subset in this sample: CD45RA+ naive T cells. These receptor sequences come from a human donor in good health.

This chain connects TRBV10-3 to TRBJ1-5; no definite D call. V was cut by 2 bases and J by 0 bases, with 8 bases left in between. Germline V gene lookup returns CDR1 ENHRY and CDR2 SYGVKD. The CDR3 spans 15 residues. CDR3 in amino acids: CAISEDFYSNQPQHF. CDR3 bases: TGTGCCATCAGTGAGGACTTCTATAGCAATCAGCCCCAGCATTTT.

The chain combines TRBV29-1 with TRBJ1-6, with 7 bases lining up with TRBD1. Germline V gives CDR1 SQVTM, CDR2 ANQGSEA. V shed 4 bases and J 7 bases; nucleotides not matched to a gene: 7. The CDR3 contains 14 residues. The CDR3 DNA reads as TGCAGCGTTGGAACCGGGACAGACAATTCACCCCTCCACTTT. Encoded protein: CSVGTGTDNSPLHF.

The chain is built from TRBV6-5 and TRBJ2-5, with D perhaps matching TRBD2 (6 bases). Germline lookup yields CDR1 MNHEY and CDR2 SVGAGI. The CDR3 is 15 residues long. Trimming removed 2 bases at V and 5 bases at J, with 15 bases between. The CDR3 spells CASSYGWPGRETQYF. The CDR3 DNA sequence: TGTGCCAGCAGTTACGGGTGGCCGGGGAGGGAGACCCAGTACTTC.

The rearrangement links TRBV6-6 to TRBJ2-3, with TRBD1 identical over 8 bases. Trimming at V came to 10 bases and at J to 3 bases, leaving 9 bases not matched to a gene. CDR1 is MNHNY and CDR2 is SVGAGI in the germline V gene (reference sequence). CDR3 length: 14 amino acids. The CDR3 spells CAIRETGATDTQYF. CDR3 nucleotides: TGTGCCATCCGGGAGACAGGGGCAACAGATACGCAGTATTTT.

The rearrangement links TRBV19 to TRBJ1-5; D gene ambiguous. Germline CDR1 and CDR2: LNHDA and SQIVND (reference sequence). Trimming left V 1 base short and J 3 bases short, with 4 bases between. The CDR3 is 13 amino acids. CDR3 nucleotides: TGTGCCAGTAGTATAGGGCCCAATCAGCCCCAGCATTTT. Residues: CASSIGPNQPQHF.

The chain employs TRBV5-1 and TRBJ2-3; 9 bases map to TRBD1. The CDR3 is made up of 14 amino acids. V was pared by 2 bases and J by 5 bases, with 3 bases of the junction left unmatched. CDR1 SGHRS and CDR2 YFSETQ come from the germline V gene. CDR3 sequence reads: CASSFGTGKDTQYF. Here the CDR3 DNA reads TGCGCCAGCAGCTTCGGGACAGGGAAAGATACGCAGTATTTT.

The CDR3 sequence: CASSLARRADTQYF. The CDR3 DNA reads as TGCGCCAGCAGCTTGGCCCGGCGGGCAGATACGCAGTATTTT. The rearrangement uses TRBV5-1 and TRBJ2-3; tentative D call: TRBD2 (5 bases). Germline V CDR1 and CDR2: SGHRS, YFSETQ. Trimming took 0 bases from V and 4 from J, leaving 9 bases between them. The CDR3 extends over 14 amino acids.

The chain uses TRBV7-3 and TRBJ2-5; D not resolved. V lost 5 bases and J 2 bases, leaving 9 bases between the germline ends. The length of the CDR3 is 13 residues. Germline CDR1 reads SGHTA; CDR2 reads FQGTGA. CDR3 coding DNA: TGTGCCAGCAGCGCGCACTCGCAAGAGACCCAGTACTTC. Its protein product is CASSAHSQETQYF.

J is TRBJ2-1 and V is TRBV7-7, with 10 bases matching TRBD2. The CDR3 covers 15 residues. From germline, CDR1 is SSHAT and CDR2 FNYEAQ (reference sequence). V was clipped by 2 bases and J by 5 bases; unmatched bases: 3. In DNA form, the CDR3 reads TGTGCCAGCAGCTTACAGCGGGGGGGTAACAATGAGCAGTTCTTC. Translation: CASSLQRGGNNEQFF.

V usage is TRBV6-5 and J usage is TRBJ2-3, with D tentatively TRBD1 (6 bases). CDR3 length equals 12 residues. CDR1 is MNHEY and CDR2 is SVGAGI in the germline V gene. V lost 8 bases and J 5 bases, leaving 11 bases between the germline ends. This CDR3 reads CASANREDTQYF. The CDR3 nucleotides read TGTGCCAGCGCGAACAGGGAAGATACGCAGTATTTT.

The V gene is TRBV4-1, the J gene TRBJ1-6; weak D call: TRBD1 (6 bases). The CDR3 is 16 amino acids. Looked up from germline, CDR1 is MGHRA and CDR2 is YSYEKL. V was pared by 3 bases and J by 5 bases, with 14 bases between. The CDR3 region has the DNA TGCGCCAGCAGCCAGGGTACGGGACATAATAATTCACCCCTCCACTTT. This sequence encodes CASSQGTGHNNSPLHF.

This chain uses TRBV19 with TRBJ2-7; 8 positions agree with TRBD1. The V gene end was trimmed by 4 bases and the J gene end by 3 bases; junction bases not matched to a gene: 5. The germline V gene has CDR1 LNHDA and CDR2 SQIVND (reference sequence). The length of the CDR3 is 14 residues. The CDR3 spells CASSSQGAGYEQYF. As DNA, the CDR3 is TGTGCCAGTAGTAGCCAGGGGGCTGGCTACGAGCAGTACTTC.

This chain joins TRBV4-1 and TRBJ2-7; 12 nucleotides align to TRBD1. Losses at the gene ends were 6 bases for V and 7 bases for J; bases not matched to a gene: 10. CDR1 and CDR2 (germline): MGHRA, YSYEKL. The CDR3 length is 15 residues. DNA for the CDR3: TGCGCCAGCAGAATGCCGGGACAGGGGGCGGGAGAGCAGTACTTC. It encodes CASRMPGQGAGEQYF.

DNA of the CDR3: TGTGCCAGCAGTGAATGGGCGGGGGGGGATGAGCAGTTCTTC. The encoded protein is CASSEWAGGDEQFF. The rearrangement uses TRBV6-1 and TRBJ2-1, with TRBD2 matching over 9 bases. Germline V gene lookup returns CDR1 MNHNS and CDR2 SASEGT. The CDR3 runs to 14 residues. The ends lost 2 bases at V and 8 bases at J; junction bases unmatched: 4.

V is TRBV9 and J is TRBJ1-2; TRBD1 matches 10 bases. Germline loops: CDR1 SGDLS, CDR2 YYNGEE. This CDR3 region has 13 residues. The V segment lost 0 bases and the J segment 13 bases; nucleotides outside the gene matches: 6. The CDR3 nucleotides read TGTGCCAGCAGCGTAGCTGGGACAGGGGTCCCCACCTTC. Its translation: CASSVAGTGVPTF.

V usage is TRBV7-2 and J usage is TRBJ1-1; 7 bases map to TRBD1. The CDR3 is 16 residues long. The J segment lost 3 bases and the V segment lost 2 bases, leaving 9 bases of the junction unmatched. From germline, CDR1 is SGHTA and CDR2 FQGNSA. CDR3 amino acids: CASSLIGGAGDTEAFF. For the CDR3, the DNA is TGTGCCAGCAGCTTAATAGGGGGCGCAGGTGACACTGAAGCTTTCTTT.

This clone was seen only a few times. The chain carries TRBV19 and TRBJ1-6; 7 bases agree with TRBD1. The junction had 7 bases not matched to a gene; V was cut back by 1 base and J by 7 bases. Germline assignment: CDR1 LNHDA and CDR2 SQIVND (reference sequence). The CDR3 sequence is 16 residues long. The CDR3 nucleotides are TGTGCCAGTAGTATAGCCGAGGGGGCCCAGAATTCACCCCTCCACTTT. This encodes CASSIAEGAQNSPLHF.

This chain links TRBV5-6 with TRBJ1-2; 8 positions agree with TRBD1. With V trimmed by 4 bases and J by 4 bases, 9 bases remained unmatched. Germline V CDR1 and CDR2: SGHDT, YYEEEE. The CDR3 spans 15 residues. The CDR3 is CASSPFQGASYGYTF. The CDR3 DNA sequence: TGTGCCAGCAGCCCGTTCCAGGGGGCCAGCTATGGCTACACCTTC.

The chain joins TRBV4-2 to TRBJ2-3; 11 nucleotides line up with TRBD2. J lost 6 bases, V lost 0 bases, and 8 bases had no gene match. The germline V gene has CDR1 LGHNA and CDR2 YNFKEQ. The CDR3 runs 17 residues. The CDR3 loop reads CASSQDLAGGSRDTQYF. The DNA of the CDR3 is TGTGCCAGCAGCCAAGATCTAGCGGGGGGATCCAGGGATACGCAGTATTTT.